These 15 T cell receptor beta chains share one sample of origin, sequenced in a study of T cell responses to AZD1222 COVID-19 vaccine. Sequenced by immunoSEQ multiplex PCR; TCRdb stores in-frame clones only, minus some. Seen here are 150,000 or so clones, roughly 93% observed once, and the top ten hold over 0.9%. This sample comprised peripheral blood, obtained on day 0 of MenACWY control vaccination. All receptors derive from an adult in good health.

The chain has TRBV7-9 and TRBJ1-1, with 8 bases aligning to TRBD1. Germline CDR1 and CDR2: SEHNR and FQNEAQ (reference sequence). The CDR3 covers 14 residues. V lost 2 bases and J lost 4; bases outside the gene matches: 3. CDR3 sequence (DNA): TGTGCCAGCAGCTTACAGGGGGCGCTCACTGAAGCTTTCTTT. It yields the protein CASSLQGALTEAFF.

The rearrangement links TRBV12-3 or TRBV12-4 to TRBJ2-1; D is perhaps TRBD1 or TRBD2 (5 bases each). The V end lost 7 bases, the J end lost 8 bases, and 9 bases lay between the germline ends. The CDR3 consists of 11 residues. In nucleotides, the CDR3 is TGTGCCAGCACTGGGGACCATGAGCAGTTCTTC. Translation gives CASTGDHEQFF.

The J gene is TRBJ2-1, the V gene TRBV10-3; 11 bases are shared with TRBD2. V gave up 6 bases and J gave up 4 bases; unmatched junction bases: 5. The CDR3 has 15 residues. Germline V gene sequence: CDR1 ENHRY, CDR2 SYGVKD. Written as DNA, the CDR3 is TGTGCCATCAGCGTAGCGGGAGGGCCGTACAATGAGCAGTTCTTC. Translating it yields CAISVAGGPYNEQFF.

The chain couples TRBV5-1 to TRBJ2-3, with TRBD2 as a possible D gene (6 bases). V lost 1 base to trimming and J lost 1 base, with 10 bases between them. Germline CDR1 is SGHRS and CDR2 is YFSETQ. The CDR3 sequence is 15 residues long. CDR3 nucleotides: TGCGCCAGCAGCTTGATGGGCGGGGGCACAGATACGCAGTATTTT. Protein sequence: CASSLMGGGTDTQYF.

The chain carries TRBV7-2 and TRBJ1-1, with D unclear. Germline assignment: CDR1 SGHTA and CDR2 FQGNSA. CDR3 length equals 15 residues. V lost 2 bases and J 9 bases, leaving 19 bases between the germline ends. For the CDR3, the DNA is TGTGCCAGCAGCTTAAACCCCGGTTATGGTGGGCAAGCTTTCTTT. It is translated as CASSLNPGYGGQAFF.

The rearrangement uses TRBV6-1 and TRBJ1-1; D not certain. Germline V gene lookup returns CDR1 MNHNS and CDR2 SASEGT. This CDR3 has 14 residues. V was trimmed by 2 bases and J by 4 bases, leaving 11 bases between them. The CDR3 DNA sequence: TGTGCCAGCAGTGAAAGGCTGGAGGGCACTGAAGCTTTCTTT. Translated: CASSERLEGTEAFF.

This chain joins TRBV5-4 and TRBJ1-2, with D possibly being TRBD1 (5 bases). CDR1 is SGHNT and CDR2 is YYREEE in the germline V gene (reference sequence). With 1 base removed from V and 4 bases from J, the gap between germline ends came to 14 bases. The CDR3 is 15 residues long. CDR3: CASSLSRSGVYGYTF. The CDR3 bases are TGTGCCAGCAGCTTGTCGAGGTCGGGGGTCTATGGCTACACCTTC.

This clone was counted only a few times. V is TRBV6-2 or TRBV6-3 and J is TRBJ1-2; 8 nucleotides agree with TRBD1. Germline lookup yields CDR1 MNHEY and CDR2 SVGEGT. Unmatched junction bases numbered 6, after V lost 0 bases and J lost 6 bases. The CDR3 runs 15 residues. This chain's CDR3 is CASSYSFQGQDGYTF. DNA of the CDR3: TGTGCCAGCAGTTACTCATTTCAGGGACAGGATGGCTACACCTTC.

V and J are TRBV30 and TRBJ1-2; D is perhaps TRBD1 (5 bases). The germline V gene encodes CDR1 GTSNPN and CDR2 SVGIG (reference sequence). This CDR3 contains 15 residues. V was trimmed by 5 bases and J by 3 bases, leaving 19 bases between them. DNA for the CDR3: TGTGCCTGGTTGCCAGGGCGCTTAAACTACTATGGCTACACCTTC. It specifies CAWLPGRLNYYGYTF. Full variable domain (rest looked up from reference TRBV30 and TRBJ1-2): SQTIHQWPATLVQPVGSPLSLECTVEGTSNPNLYWYRQAAGRGLQLLFYSVGIGQISSEVPQNLSASRPQDRQFILSSKKLLLSDSGFYLCAWLPGRLNYYGYTFGSGTRLTVV.

The chain links TRBV28 to TRBJ1-1; D is unresolved. Trimming removed 7 bases from V and 5 bases from J, with 14 bases in between. Germline V gene data show CDR1 as MDHEN and CDR2 as SYDVKM. The CDR3 totals 13 residues. The CDR3 bases are TGTGCCAGCATGGATCGAGTGGGGACTGAAGCTTTCTTT. Protein product: CASMDRVGTEAFF.

This chain uses TRBV2 with TRBJ1-1; D gene uncertain. The V gene's germline CDR1 is SNHLY and CDR2 FYNNEI. The CDR3 is 12 amino acids. V lost 8 bases to trimming and J lost 1 base, with 8 bases between them. CDR3 in DNA: TGTGCCAGCCGGAAACGGAACACTGAAGCTTTCTTT. Translating gives CASRKRNTEAFF.

The chain links TRBV9 to TRBJ2-2; 14 positions match TRBD2. Unmatched junction bases numbered 2, after V lost 2 bases and J lost 5 bases. Per the germline V gene, CDR1 is SGDLS and CDR2 is YYNGEE. The CDR3 has 16 amino acids. The CDR3 DNA is TGTGCCAGCAGCGTCCGACTAGCGGGGGGGACCGGGGAGCTGTTTTTT. As protein: CASSVRLAGGTGELFF.

The chain recombines TRBV5-1 with TRBJ2-7; no clear D. Germline lookup yields CDR1 SGHRS and CDR2 YFSETQ. Between the trimmed V and J ends, which lost 2 bases and 3 bases, there was a span of 9 bases. This CDR3 has 13 residues. The CDR3 loop is CASSLSADYEQYF. Here the CDR3 DNA reads TGCGCCAGCAGCTTATCGGCCGACTACGAGCAGTACTTC.

The chain uses TRBV6-2 or TRBV6-3 and TRBJ1-5; D uncertain. Trimming pared 4 bases from V and 6 bases from J, leaving 16 bases between. This CDR3 comprises 15 residues. Germline V CDR1 and CDR2: MNHEY, SVGEGT. In DNA form, the CDR3 reads TGTGCCAGCAGTTCACGACTTATAGGGAGTCAGCCCCAGCATTTT. Protein: CASSSRLIGSQPQHF.

The chain combines TRBV7-9 with TRBJ1-1, with TRBD1 matching 9 bases. The CDR3 is 15 residues long. After removal of 6 bases from V and 0 bases from J, the junction contained 5 bases not matched to a gene. Germline lookup yields CDR1 SEHNR and CDR2 FQNEAQ (reference sequence). The CDR3 nucleotides are TGTGCCAGCAGGAGACAGGGGGGGTTGAACACTGAAGCTTTCTTT. Translation: CASRRQGGLNTEAFF.